These 11 T cell receptor beta chains were sequenced from one sample in a study of blood T cell repertoires in COVID-19. Assay used: immunoSEQ multiplex PCR; TCRdb lists only in-frame clones, some missing. The data show approximately 250,000 clones, with approximately 80% seen just once and 1.4% held by the top ten. Sequences were obtained from peripheral blood. Receptor source: a woman in her thirties or forties who had recovered from COVID-19.

The chain recombines TRBV28 with TRBJ1-2; the match to TRBD1 covers 11 bases. CDR3 length: 14 residues. Germline values: CDR1 MDHEN, CDR2 SYDVKM. Germline trimming cut 10 bases from V and 4 bases from J; bases unmatched to any gene: 8. CDR3 amino acids: CATHWTGGGYGYTF. The CDR3 DNA reads TGTGCCACGCATTGGACAGGGGGCGGCTATGGCTACACCTTC.

The chain couples TRBV18 to TRBJ1-1, with D perhaps matching TRBD1 (5 bases). This CDR3 comprises 13 residues. Germline CDR1 and CDR2: KGHSH and LQKENI. V gave up 10 bases and J gave up 2 bases, with 14 bases separating them. CDR3 amino acids: CANNLGVNTEAFF. The CDR3 DNA sequence: TGTGCCAACAACCTAGGGGTTAACACTGAAGCTTTCTTT. Together with reference TRBV18 and TRBJ1-1, the CDR3 gives the full variable domain: NAGVMQNPRHLVRRRGQEARLRCSPMKGHSHVYWYRQLPEEGLKFMVYLQKENIIDESGMPKERFSAEFPKEGPSILRIQQVVRGDSAAYFCANNLGVNTEAFFGQGTRLTVV.

This clone was recorded once. This chain links TRBV6-6 with TRBJ1-1; 9 bases line up with TRBD1. The CDR3 is made up of 15 amino acids. Germline CDR1 and CDR2: MNHNY and SVGAGI (reference sequence). J gave up 1 base and V 8 bases, and 8 bases lay outside the gene matches. The CDR3 loop is CASRGDRVKNTEAFF. The CDR3 DNA reads as TGTGCCAGCCGCGGGGACAGGGTCAAGAACACTGAAGCTTTCTTT.

This chain uses TRBV9 with TRBJ2-6, with D possibly matching TRBD2 (5 bases). CDR1 SGDLS and CDR2 YYNGEE come from the germline V gene. V lost 4 bases and J lost 2, with 16 bases in between. CDR3 length equals 17 residues. CDR3 region: CASSPSSWSTGANVLTF. The CDR3 DNA reads as TGTGCCAGCAGCCCTAGCTCCTGGAGTACTGGGGCCAACGTCCTGACTTTC.

The gene calls are TRBV9 and TRBJ2-7; D may be TRBD1 (6 bases). The V end lost 4 bases, the J end lost 2 bases, and 19 bases lay between the germline ends. The CDR3 loop spans 16 amino acids. Looked up from germline, CDR1 is SGDLS and CDR2 is YYNGEE. This CDR3 reads CASSPHTGNLAYEQYF. DNA of the CDR3: TGTGCCAGCAGCCCACACACAGGGAATTTAGCCTACGAGCAGTACTTC.

The chain joins TRBV6-5 to TRBJ1-2; unclear D gene. Trimming left V 8 bases short and J 6 bases short, with 22 bases between. CDR1 is MNHEY, CDR2 SVGAGI, per germline. This CDR3 contains 15 residues. The CDR3 here is CASGGLSDGVNGYTF. The CDR3, as DNA: TGTGCCAGCGGCGGACTGTCGGACGGAGTGAATGGCTACACCTTC.

The chain has TRBV13 and TRBJ2-3; a possible D gene is TRBD1 (5 bases). This CDR3 contains 13 residues. The V gene's germline CDR1 is PRHDT and CDR2 FYEKMQ (reference sequence). V gave up 5 bases and J gave up 3 bases, with 9 bases separating them. The CDR3 region is CASSQQGTDTQYF. In DNA, the CDR3 is TGTGCCAGCAGCCAGCAGGGTACAGATACGCAGTATTTT.

The CDR3 loop is CASSLQGSPSPLHF. The CDR3 nucleotides read TGTGCCAGCAGCTTACAGGGTAGCCCTTCACCCCTCCACTTT. The V call is TRBV7-9, the J call TRBJ1-6, with a tentative D call TRBD1 (5 bases). The CDR3 length is 14 residues. Per the germline V gene, CDR1 is SEHNR and CDR2 is FQNEAQ (reference sequence). Deletions cut 2 bases from V and 9 bases from J, with 11 bases between.

The chain is built from TRBV5-1 and TRBJ1-1; D may be TRBD1 (6 bases). The length of the CDR3 is 14 residues. Germline V lookup: CDR1 SGHRS, CDR2 YFSETQ. The ends were cut back, 2 bases at V and 4 bases at J, with 12 bases in the middle. This chain's CDR3 is CASSFAAGVTEAFF. DNA of the CDR3: TGCGCCAGCAGCTTCGCAGCAGGGGTCACTGAAGCTTTCTTT.

The rearrangement links TRBV4-1 to TRBJ1-1, with D perhaps matching TRBD1 (5 bases). Germline-derived CDR1 and CDR2 are MGHRA and YSYEKL. This CDR3 has 16 residues. V was clipped by 0 bases and J by 0 bases, with 11 bases between them. The CDR3 nucleotides are TGCGCCAGCAGCCAAGATGATTGGGGGGTGAACACTGAAGCTTTCTTT. Encoded protein: CASSQDDWGVNTEAFF.

V and J are TRBV20-1 and TRBJ2-5, with D tentatively TRBD1 (6 bases). V was pared by 3 bases and J by 2 bases, with 16 bases between. The CDR3 consists of 15 residues. In germline, CDR1 is DFQATT, CDR2 SNEGSKA (reference sequence). CDR3 region: CSASALDRSQETQYF. The CDR3 nucleotides read TGCAGTGCTAGTGCCCTAGACAGGTCGCAAGAGACCCAGTACTTC.